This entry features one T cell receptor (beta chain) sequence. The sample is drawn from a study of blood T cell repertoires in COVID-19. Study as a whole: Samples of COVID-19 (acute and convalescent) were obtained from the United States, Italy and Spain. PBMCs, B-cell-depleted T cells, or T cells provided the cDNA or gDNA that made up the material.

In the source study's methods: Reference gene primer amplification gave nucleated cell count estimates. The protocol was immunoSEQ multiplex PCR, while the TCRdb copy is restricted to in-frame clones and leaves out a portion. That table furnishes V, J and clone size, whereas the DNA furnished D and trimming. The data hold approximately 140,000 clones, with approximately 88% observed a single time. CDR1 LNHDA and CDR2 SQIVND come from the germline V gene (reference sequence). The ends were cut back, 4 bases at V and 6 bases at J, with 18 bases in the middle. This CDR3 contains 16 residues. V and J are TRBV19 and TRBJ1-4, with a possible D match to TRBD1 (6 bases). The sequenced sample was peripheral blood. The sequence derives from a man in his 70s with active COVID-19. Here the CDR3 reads CASSKERGGADEKLFF. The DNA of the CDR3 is TGTGCCAGTAGTAAAGAACGGGGGGGCGCGGATGAAAAACTGTTTTTT.